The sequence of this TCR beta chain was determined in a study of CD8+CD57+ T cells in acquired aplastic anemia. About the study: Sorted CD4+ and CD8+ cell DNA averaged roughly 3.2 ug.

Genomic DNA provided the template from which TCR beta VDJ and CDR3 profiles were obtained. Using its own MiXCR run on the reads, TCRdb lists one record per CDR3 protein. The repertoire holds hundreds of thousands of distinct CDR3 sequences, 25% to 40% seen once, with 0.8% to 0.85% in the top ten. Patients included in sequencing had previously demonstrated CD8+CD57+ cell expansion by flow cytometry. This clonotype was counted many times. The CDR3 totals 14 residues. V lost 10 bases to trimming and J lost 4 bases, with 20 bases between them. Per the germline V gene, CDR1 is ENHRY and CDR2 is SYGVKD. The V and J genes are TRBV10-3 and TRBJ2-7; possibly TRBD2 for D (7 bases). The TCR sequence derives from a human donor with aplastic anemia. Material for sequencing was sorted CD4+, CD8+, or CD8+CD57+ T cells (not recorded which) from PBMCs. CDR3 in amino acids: CATTGAGAKYEQYF. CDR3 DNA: TGTGCCACCACGGGCGCGGGGGCGAAGTACGAGCAGTACTTC.